Here is one T cell receptor beta chain with its context. Its antigen is still unknown. The CDR3 loop spans 14 amino acids. Germline values: CDR1 ENHRY, CDR2 SYGVKD. V dropped 2 bases and J dropped 2 bases, with 7 bases sitting between them. TCRdb ran MiXCR on the reads and lists one entry per CDR3 protein. The sample consists of roughly 860,000 distinct CDR3 sequences, roughly 33% of them appearing once. The sample comes from a study of T cell repertoires in cytomegalovirus infection. Study conclusions and caveats: HLA-C-restricted CMV clonotypes gave the most frequent clonotype in two of eight donors.

The TCR was taken from a human donor in good health (CMV status not recorded). Some clones in this sample may be carry-over from other donors' samples. The sample consisted of cultured CD8+ T cells from PBMCs, taken from culture after CMV antigen stimulation. This chain joins TRBV10-3 and TRBJ2-1, with D uncertain. This CDR3 is CAISEAETYNEQFF. The CDR3 region has the DNA TGTGCCATCAGTGAGGCAGAAACCTACAATGAGCAGTTCTTC.